This TCR beta chain originates from a study of T cell repertoires in cytomegalovirus infection. About the research overall: From public TCR beta signatures came an indication of both CMV infection and matching HLA type.

The CDR3 consists of 17 residues. Per the germline V gene, CDR1 is SGDLS and CDR2 is YYNGEE. Trimming removed 2 bases from V and 0 bases from J; junction bases left unmatched: 8. Study-level results: Within the response measured ex vivo, HLA-C-restricted CMV-specific TCR beta clonotypes were dominant. Frequencies of public TCR beta families were cumulated, and this identified carriers of CMV plus the relevant HLA.

TCRdb reprocessed the reads with MiXCR, giving one entry per CDR3 protein. This table has 200,000 to 300,000 distinct CDR3 sequences, 10% to 15% appearing once. A remark on this clonotype: Antigen specificity is unknown.

The sample taken for sequencing was PBMCs. The genes are TRBV9 and TRBJ2-1; 7 bases map to TRBD1. This sequence was found in a human donor in good health (CMV status not recorded). Some clones in this sample may be carry-over from other donors' samples. CDR3 protein: CASSVGDSRSSYNEQFF. CDR3 sequence (DNA): TGTGCCAGCAGCGTGGGGGACAGCAGGAGCTCCTACAATGAGCAGTTCTTC.